This T cell receptor (beta chain) was obtained from a study of CD8 T cells in Susac syndrome. The CDR3 covers 14 residues. Between the trimmed V and J ends, which lost 0 bases and 2 bases, there was a span of 8 bases. Germline V gene lookup returns CDR1 GTSNPN and CDR2 SVGIG (reference sequence). cDNA came from about 0.5 to 1 ug RNA primed by random hexamers. TCR beta CDR3 was amplified by immunoSEQ covering 54 Vbeta and 13 Jbeta. TCRdb reanalysed the immunoSEQ multiplex PCR reads using MiXCR and keeps one entry per CDR3 protein. The table records 200,000 to 250,000 distinct CDR3 sequences, 90% to 95% of them present only once. Negative isolation yielded CD4+ and CD8+ T cells, and FACS enriched TEMRA cells.

The clonotype comes from a human donor with multiple sclerosis. The sample was CD8+ T cells from PBMCs. J is TRBJ1-5 and V is TRBV30; possible D gene TRBD1, 5 bases. The CDR3 nucleotides read TGTGCCTGGAGTGTAGGGGAAGGCAATCAGCCCCAGCATTTT. Translating it yields CAWSVGEGNQPQHF.